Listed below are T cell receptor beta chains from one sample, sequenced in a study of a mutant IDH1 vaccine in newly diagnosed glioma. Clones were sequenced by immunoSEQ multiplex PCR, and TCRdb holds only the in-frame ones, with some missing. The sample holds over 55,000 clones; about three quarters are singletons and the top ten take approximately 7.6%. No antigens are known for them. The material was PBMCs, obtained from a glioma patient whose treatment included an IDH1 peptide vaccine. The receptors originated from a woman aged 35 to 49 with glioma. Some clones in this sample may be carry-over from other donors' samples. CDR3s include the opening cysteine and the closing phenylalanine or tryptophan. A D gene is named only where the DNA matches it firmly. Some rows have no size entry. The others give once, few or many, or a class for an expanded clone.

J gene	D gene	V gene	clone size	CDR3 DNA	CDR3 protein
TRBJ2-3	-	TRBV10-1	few	TGCGCCAGCAGTGAGTCGAGAGGGGAAGATACGCAGTATTTT	CASSESRGEDTQYF
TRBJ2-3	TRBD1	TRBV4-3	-	TGCGCCAGCAGCCAAGAGACAGGGACAGATACGCAGTATTTT	CASSQETGTDTQYF
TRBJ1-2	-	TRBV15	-	TGTGCCACCAGCAGAGAATCCGACCATCTAATGGGAGGCTACACCTTC	CATSRESDHLMGGYTF
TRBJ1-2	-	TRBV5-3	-	TGTGCCAGAAGCCGGCTTGGGGGGACCCTCGGTGGCTACACCTTC	CARSRLGGTLGGYTF
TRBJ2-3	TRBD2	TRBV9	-	TGTGCCAGCAGCCTAACTAGCGGGGGGTCAGATACGCAGTATTTT	CASSLTSGGSDTQYF
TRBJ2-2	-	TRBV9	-	TGTGCCAGCAGCTATCTTACAGGGCTGAACACCGGGGAGCTGTTTTTT	CASSYLTGLNTGELFF
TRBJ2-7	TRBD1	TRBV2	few	TGTGCCAGCAGGGCTTGGGACAGCTCCTACGAGCAGTACTTC	CASRAWDSSYEQYF
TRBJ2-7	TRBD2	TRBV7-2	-	TGTGCCAGCAGCTCTTCTAGCGGGGGGTTCCCTGCCTACGAGCAGTACTTC	CASSSSSGGFPAYEQYF
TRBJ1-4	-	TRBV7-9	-	TGTGCCAGCAGCTTAGAAGAGATTGAAAAACTGTTTTTT	CASSLEEIEKLFF
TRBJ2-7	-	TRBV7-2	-	TGTGCCAGCAGCTTAACTTTCGGACGGACTGTCGCCTACGAGCAGTACTTC	CASSLTFGRTVAYEQYF
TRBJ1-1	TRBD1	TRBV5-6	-	TGTGCCAGCAGCGCGGACAGGGGGACGATGAGCACTGAAGCTTTCTTT	CASSADRGTMSTEAFF
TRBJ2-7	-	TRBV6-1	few	TGTGCCAGCAGTCGAAGCCCCTACGAGCAGTACTTC	CASSRSPYEQYF
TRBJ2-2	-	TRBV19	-	TGTGCCAGTAGCACCCAGGGATCACCTGCCGGGGAGCTGTTTTTT	CASSTQGSPAGELFF
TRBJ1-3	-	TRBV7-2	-	TGTGCCAGCAGCTTAACAGCTGGAAACACCATATATTTT	CASSLTAGNTIYF
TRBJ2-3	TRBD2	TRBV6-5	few	TGTGCCAGCAGTTCTCCTAGCGGGGCCACAGATACGCAGTATTTT	CASSSPSGATDTQYF
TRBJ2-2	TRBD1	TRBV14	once	TGTGCCAGCAGCCAAGATCTCGGAGACAGGGGTTTTCGGGAACATGACACCGGGGAGCTGTTTTTT	CASSQDLGDRGFREHDTGELFF
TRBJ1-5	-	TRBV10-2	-	TGCGCCAGCACGTCGGGGGGCTATCAGCCCCAGCATTTT	CASTSGGYQPQHF
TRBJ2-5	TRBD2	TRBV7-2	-	TGTGCCAGCAGTTCACTAGCGGGGTCCGAGACCCAGTACTTC	CASSSLAGSETQYF
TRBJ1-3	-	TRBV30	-	TGTGCCCTTACCAGTGGGGTGAAAGGGCCTGGAAACACCATATATTTT	CALTSGVKGPGNTIYF
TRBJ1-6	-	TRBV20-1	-	TGCAGTGCTAGGGGCAGCGGGTCCCTCCACTTT	CSARGSGSLHF
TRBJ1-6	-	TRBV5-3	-	TGTGCCAGAAGCTTGGCTCCAGAGGGTAATTCACCCCTCCACTTT	CARSLAPEGNSPLHF
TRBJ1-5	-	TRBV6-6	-	TGTGCCAGCAGTTACGGAGGGACGCCCCAGCATTTT	CASSYGGTPQHF
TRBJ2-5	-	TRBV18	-	TGTGCCAGCTCACCGAAGGCACTTCAAGAGACCCAGTACTTC	CASSPKALQETQYF
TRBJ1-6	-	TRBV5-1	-	TGCGCCAGCAGCTTGGAGGGAGGGAATTCACCCCTCCACTTT	CASSLEGGNSPLHF
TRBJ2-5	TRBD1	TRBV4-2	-	TGTGCCAGCAGCCAAGTCGGGACAGAAGAGACCCAGTACTTC	CASSQVGTEETQYF
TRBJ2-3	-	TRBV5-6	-	TGTGCCAGCAGCCCTGGGATGTACACAGATACGCAGTATTTT	CASSPGMYTDTQYF
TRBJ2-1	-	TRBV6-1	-	TGTGCCAGCACCCGCAGGCCCTCCTACAATGAGCAGTTCTTC	CASTRRPSYNEQFF
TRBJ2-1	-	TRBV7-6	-	TGTGCCAGCAGCTTATGGGGCTCCGCCTACAATGAGCAGTTCTTC	CASSLWGSAYNEQFF
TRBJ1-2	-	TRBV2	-	TGTGCCAGCAGTGAGTTCGAAAGAGATGGCTACACCTTC	CASSEFERDGYTF